The sample holds one count of the clone carrying this T cell receptor beta chain. Its antigen remains unidentified. Produced via immunoSEQ multiplex PCR; TCRdb's table is partial and in-frame only. The table has millions of clones, 85% to 95% seen once. The sample comes from a study of shared clonotypes between healthy human individuals. Study-wide points: A reduction in generation probabilities was seen for non-shared clonotypes relative to those shared by all four donors.

V shed 6 bases and J 8 bases; nucleotides not matched to a gene: 6. Looked up from germline, CDR1 is MNHEY and CDR2 is SVGAGI. This CDR3 contains 13 residues. Sequenced: naive CD4+ T cells from PBMCs. Regarding subset: CD45RA+ positively selected. The receptor's source is a man aged 18 to 30 in good health. Some clones in this sample may be carry-over from other donors' samples. The chain couples TRBV6-5 to TRBJ2-1; the match to TRBD1 covers 8 bases. The CDR3 region is CASRGQVFHEQFF. CDR3 DNA: TGTGCCAGCAGGGGACAGGTCTTCCATGAGCAGTTCTTC.